These 5 T cell receptor beta chains were all obtained from the same sample, sequenced in a study of cytomegalovirus exposure and HLA in healthy donors. Researchers ran the PCR with 60 Vbeta and 13 Jbeta primers. Profiled with immunoSEQ multiplex PCR; TCRdb holds only in-frame clones, not every one. The table lists about 120,000 clones, around 75% of them singletons. Specimen: PBMCs. These receptors were collected from a woman aged 18-29 years in good health and CMV-seronegative.

This chain connects TRBV6-5 to TRBJ2-7; 9 bases fit TRBD2. Germline assignment: CDR1 MNHEY and CDR2 SVGAGI. The CDR3 runs 11 residues. Losses at the gene ends were 10 bases for V and 6 bases for J; bases not matched to a gene: 4. The CDR3 is CATGLAGEQYF. In DNA form, the CDR3 reads TGTGCCACGGGACTAGCAGGCGAGCAGTACTTC.

The chain carries TRBV19 and TRBJ2-7, with 8 bases fitting TRBD2. Germline CDR1 is LNHDA and CDR2 is SQIVND (reference sequence). This CDR3 spans 14 amino acids. J lost 1 base, V lost 9 bases, and 8 bases had no gene match. In DNA form, the CDR3 reads TGTGCCAGGAGCCCCGGGAGGGTGTCCTACGAGCAGTACTTC. This gives the protein CARSPGRVSYEQYF. Variable domain in full (rest from reference TRBV19 and TRBJ2-7): DGGITQSPKYLFRKEGQNVTLSCEQNLNHDAMYWYRQDPGQGLRLIYYSQIVNDFQKGDIAEGYSVSREKKESFPLTVTSAQKNPTAFYLCARSPGRVSYEQYFGPGTRLTVT.

This chain connects TRBV4-1 to TRBJ2-7, with 7 positions matching TRBD1. The germline V gene has CDR1 MGHRA and CDR2 YSYEKL. Germline trimming cut 5 bases from V and 0 bases from J; bases unmatched to any gene: 7. The CDR3 extends over 15 amino acids. The CDR3 bases are TGCGCCAGCAGCGTCGACAGGGTGGGCTCCTACGAGCAGTACTTC. It yields the protein CASSVDRVGSYEQYF.

The CDR3 DNA is TGTGCCAGTAGTATAGAAAACAGTGGGGCGCAGTTCTTC. Translation: CASSIENSGAQFF. The J gene is TRBJ2-1, the V gene TRBV19; D is possibly TRBD1 (5 bases). Trimming left V 0 bases short and J 12 bases short, with 12 bases between. CDR1 is LNHDA and CDR2 is SQIVND in the germline V gene (reference sequence). The CDR3 is made up of 13 amino acids.

The genes are TRBV5-1 and TRBJ2-7; 7 bases line up with TRBD1. Losses at the gene ends were 1 base for V and 0 bases for J; bases not matched to a gene: 4. This CDR3 comprises 15 residues. Germline CDR1 and CDR2: SGHRS and YFSETQ. The DNA of the CDR3 is TGCGCCAGCAGCTTGTTCGGGACAGTCTCCTACGAGCAGTACTTC. It is translated as CASSLFGTVSYEQYF.